The next 11 T cell receptor beta chains were all read from a single sample in a study of technical replicates of blood from a handful of donors. Profiling relied on immunoSEQ multiplex PCR, and the TCRdb table lists in-frame clones only, not all of them. Of approximately 100,000 clones in the sample, approximately 96% were seen once. The sequenced sample consisted of T cells isolated from PBMCs. The receptors here all came from a human donor in good health.

This CDR3 reads CASSEQAGLHEKLFF. The CDR3 bases are TGTGCCAGCAGCGAGCAGGCCGGATTACACGAAAAACTGTTTTTT. The chain combines TRBV11-3 with TRBJ1-4; no clear D gene. Deletions cut 5 bases from V and 8 bases from J, with 18 bases between. The germline gives CDR1 SGHNT, CDR2 YENEEA. The CDR3 is 15 residues long. Full variable domain (remainder filled in from reference TRBV11-3 and TRBJ1-4): EAGVVQSPRYKIIEKKQPVAFWCNPISGHNTLYWYLQNLGQGPELLIRYENEEAVDDSQLPKDRFSAERLKGVDSTLKIQPAELGDSAVYLCASSEQAGLHEKLFFGSGTQLSVL.

This clone was picked up a small number of times. The germline gene is not matched at one end of the junction; a read error may be the cause. The CDR3 loop reads CASALIAGGSSRNEQFF. Written as DNA, the CDR3 is TGTGCTAGTGCTTTGATAGCGGGGGGGTCAAGCAGGAATGAGCAGTTCTTC. The chain recombines TRBV12-5 with TRBJ2-1; 11 bases line up with TRBD2. This CDR3 is 17 amino acids long. The germline gives CDR1 LGHNT, CDR2 FRNRAP.

The gene calls are TRBV5-6 and TRBJ1-1; D perhaps matches TRBD1 (5 bases). The germline V gene encodes CDR1 SGHDT and CDR2 YYEEEE. Between the trimmed V and J ends, which lost 2 bases and 3 bases, there was a span of 14 bases. This CDR3 contains 15 residues. The CDR3 coding sequence is TGTGCCAGCAGCTTAAGGGGTGACTGGGACACTGAAGCTTTCTTT. Its protein is CASSLRGDWDTEAFF.

The chain uses TRBV2 and TRBJ1-1, with D uncertain. The V and J ends lost 11 bases and 1 base respectively, with 5 bases between them. Germline values: CDR1 SNHLY, CDR2 FYNNEI. The CDR3 consists of 10 residues. The CDR3 region is CARGNTEAFF. The CDR3 DNA reads TGTGCCCGCGGGAACACTGAAGCTTTCTTT.

The rearrangement joins TRBV4-1 to TRBJ1-4; TRBD1 agrees at 7 bases. The ends lost 5 bases at V and 16 bases at J; junction bases unmatched: 22. The germline CDR1 and CDR2 sequences are MGHRA and YSYEKL. This CDR3 is 16 amino acids long. The CDR3 here is CASSGADWTGLTPAFF. The CDR3 coding sequence is TGCGCCAGCAGCGGAGCTGATTGGACAGGCTTAACACCAGCGTTTTTT.

The chain recombines TRBV5-6 with TRBJ1-4, with a weak D call TRBD1 (5 bases). The CDR3 consists of 14 residues. Germline V lookup: CDR1 SGHDT, CDR2 YYEEEE. The V end was cut by 2 bases, the J end by 7 bases, with 12 bases between. The CDR3 here is CASSFEGRVEKLFF. CDR3 in DNA: TGTGCCAGCAGCTTCGAAGGCAGGGTTGAAAAACTGTTTTTT.

This sequence joins TRBV5-6 and TRBJ1-2, with D perhaps matching TRBD1 (5 bases). The CDR3 length is 14 residues. The germline V gene has CDR1 SGHDT and CDR2 YYEEEE. V was shortened by 4 bases and J by 6 bases, with 16 bases between the two germline ends. The CDR3: CASSLQAPVDGYTF. The CDR3 region has the DNA TGTGCCAGCAGCCTACAGGCTCCAGTGGATGGCTACACCTTC.

This clone was seen ten or more times. The rearrangement joins TRBV12-5 to TRBJ1-2; D gene uncertain. The CDR3 spans 15 residues. Trimming cost V 0 bases and J 5 bases, with 13 bases left between them. CDR1 and CDR2 from the germline V gene are LGHNT and FRNRAP. In DNA form, the CDR3 reads TGTGCTAGTGGTTTGGTATCGCGACATTCTTATGGCTACACCTTC. Amino acids: CASGLVSRHSYGYTF.

The chain links TRBV27 to TRBJ2-1, with 7 bases identical to TRBD1. The CDR3 length is 16 residues. Germline V gene lookup returns CDR1 MNHEY and CDR2 SMNVEV (reference sequence). V gave up 1 base and J gave up 3 bases; unmatched junction bases: 6. CDR3 sequence reads: CASSLLWSGGYNEQFF. CDR3 nucleotides: TGTGCCAGCAGTTTATTGTGGTCAGGGGGCTACAATGAGCAGTTCTTC.

The chain links TRBV6-5 to TRBJ1-6, with D possibly being TRBD1 (5 bases). The CDR3 runs to 14 residues. Trimming removed 6 bases at V and 10 bases at J, with 16 bases between. Germline assignment: CDR1 MNHEY and CDR2 SVGAGI. CDR3 region: CASRTDSARSPLHF. CDR3 in DNA: TGTGCCAGCAGAACCGACAGCGCTCGGTCACCCCTCCACTTT.

This chain joins TRBV14 and TRBJ2-7; the D gene is possibly TRBD1 (5 bases). The CDR3 loop spans 15 amino acids. The germline V gene encodes CDR1 SGHDN and CDR2 FVKESK. V shed 1 base and J shed 3 bases, with 13 bases lying between them. CDR3 in DNA: TGTGCCAGCAGCCAAGCTACAGGCGTTGGCTACGAGCAGTACTTC. Its protein product is CASSQATGVGYEQYF.